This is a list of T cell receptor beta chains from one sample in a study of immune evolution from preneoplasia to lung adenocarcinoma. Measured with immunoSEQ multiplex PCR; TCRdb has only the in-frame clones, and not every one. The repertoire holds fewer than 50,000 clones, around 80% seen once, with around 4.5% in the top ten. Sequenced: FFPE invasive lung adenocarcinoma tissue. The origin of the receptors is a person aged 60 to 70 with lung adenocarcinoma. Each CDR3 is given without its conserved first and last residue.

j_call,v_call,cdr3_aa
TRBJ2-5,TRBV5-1,ASSFQETQY
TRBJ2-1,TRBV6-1,ASSHWGGGNEQF
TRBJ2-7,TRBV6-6,ASSQTSGSYEQY
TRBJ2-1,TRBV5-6,ASSWGLGSSYNEQF
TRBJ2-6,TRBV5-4,ATLWSGANVLT
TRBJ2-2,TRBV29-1,SVGWGSGELF
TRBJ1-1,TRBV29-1,SVLRQGASEAF
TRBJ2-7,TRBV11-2,ASSPRQGRYEQY
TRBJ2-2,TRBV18,ASSLYTGELF
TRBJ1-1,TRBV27,ASSATTGTTEAF
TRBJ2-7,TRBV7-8,ASSSTEASGGAQY
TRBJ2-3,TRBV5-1,ASSLGQASDTDTQY
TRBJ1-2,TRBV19,ASSIGGRLNYGYT
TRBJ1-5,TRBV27,ASRRLGQNYYSNQPQH
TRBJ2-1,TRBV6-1,ASSEGTSGRPFNEQF
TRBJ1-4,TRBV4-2,ASSQDPQPSGKLF
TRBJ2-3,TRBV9,ASSRGQGPDTQY
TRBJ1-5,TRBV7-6,ASSLGTGASNQPQH
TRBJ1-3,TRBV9,ASSVARAGNTIY
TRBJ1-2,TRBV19,ASSISAAYYGYT
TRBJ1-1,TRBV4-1,ASSQDPLGRMNTEAF
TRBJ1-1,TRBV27,ASGRWGTEAF
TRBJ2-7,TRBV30,ASSGLGHYEQY
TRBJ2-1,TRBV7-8,ASSLLRDGDEQF
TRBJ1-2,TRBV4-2,ASSPPPPPANYGYT
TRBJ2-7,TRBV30,AWRSLYEQY
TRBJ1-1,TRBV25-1,ASSESTRNTEAF
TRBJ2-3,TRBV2,ASKGTSGRRDTQY
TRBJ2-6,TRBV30,AWKKDGASGANVLT
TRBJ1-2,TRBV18,ASSPSARGNDYGYT
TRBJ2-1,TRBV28,ASSSSGVYNEQF
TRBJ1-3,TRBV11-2,ASSRERGNTIY